Below are 32 T cell receptor beta chains sequenced from a single sample in a study of blood T cell repertoires in COVID-19. TCRdb's table, derived via immunoSEQ multiplex PCR, lists solely in-frame clones and lacks some. This sample has around 50,000 clones, with 70% to 90% found just once. Sequenced sample: peripheral blood. These receptors originate from a human donor in a cohort sampled during active COVID-19.

The J gene is TRBJ2-5, the V gene TRBV3-1 (or the pseudogene TRBV3-2); no reliable D call. Trimming removed 4 bases from V and 5 bases from J, with 14 bases in between. The CDR3 is 14 residues long. Germline V gene sequence: CDR1 LGHDT, CDR2 YNNKEL (reference sequence). The CDR3 bases are TGTGCCAGCAGCCCGTACTCTAACGGGGAGACCCAGTACTTC. Amino acids: CASSPYSNGETQYF.

This chain joins TRBV9 and TRBJ1-4; TRBD1 aligns across 7 bases. Trimming removed 0 bases from V and 8 bases from J; junction bases left unmatched: 10. The CDR3 sequence is 16 residues long. CDR1 is SGDLS, CDR2 YYNGEE, per germline. DNA of the CDR3: TGTGCCAGCAGCGTAGGGGGGCGACAGGGTGGCGAAAAACTGTTTTTT. It encodes CASSVGGRQGGEKLFF.

This clone was seen once. J is TRBJ2-7 and V is TRBV10-1; 7 nucleotides agree with TRBD1. Germline V lookup: CDR1 WNHNN, CDR2 SYGVQD (reference sequence). With V trimmed by 5 bases and J by 3 bases, 7 bases remained unmatched. The CDR3 loop spans 14 amino acids. The chain's CDR3 is CASSPRTGGYEQYF. The DNA for the CDR3 is TGCGCCAGCAGTCCCCGGACAGGAGGCTACGAGCAGTACTTC.

In its sample, this clone was seen once. This chain connects TRBV24-1 to TRBJ1-2; 7 bases line up with TRBD1. Germline V lookup: CDR1 KGHDR, CDR2 SFDVKD. CDR3 length: 15 amino acids. V lost 0 bases, J lost 4 bases, and 4 bases stayed unmatched. As DNA, the CDR3 is TGTGCCACCAGTGATTTGTTCAACAGGGGCTATGGCTACACCTTC. This gives the protein CATSDLFNRGYGYTF.

This chain joins TRBV7-3 and TRBJ2-1; the D gene is possibly TRBD2 (6 bases). V gave up 2 bases and J gave up 6 bases, with 14 bases separating them. Germline CDR1 SGHTA, CDR2 FQGTGA. The CDR3 consists of 15 residues. The CDR3 DNA reads TGTGCCAGCAGCTTATTAGGAGGAGGGCGCAATGAGCAGTTCTTC. It codes for CASSLLGGGRNEQFF.

The gene calls are TRBV9 and TRBJ1-2, with 8 positions matching TRBD1. The CDR3 is made up of 16 amino acids. Germline V gene data show CDR1 as SGDLS and CDR2 as YYNGEE. The J segment lost 1 base and the V segment lost 2 bases, leaving 7 bases of the junction unmatched. The CDR3 loop reads CASSVGTGLLNYGYTF. The CDR3, as DNA: TGTGCCAGCAGCGTGGGGACAGGTCTCCTTAACTATGGCTACACCTTC.

The V gene is TRBV4-3, the J gene TRBJ1-4; D may be TRBD1 (6 bases). V lost 3 bases and J 5 bases, leaving 13 bases between the germline ends. The V gene's germline CDR1 is LGHNA and CDR2 YSLEER. This CDR3 is 15 amino acids long. The CDR3 DNA follows: TGCGCCAGCAGCCACTGGACAGAATCCAATGAAAAACTGTTTTTT. It yields the protein CASSHWTESNEKLFF.

V is TRBV6-4 and J is TRBJ2-1, with D maybe TRBD2 (6 bases). Trimming shortened V by 4 bases and J by 7 bases, and 14 bases separated the two germline ends. The germline V gene has CDR1 MRHNA and CDR2 SNTAGT. The CDR3 runs to 14 residues. The CDR3 region is CASSVGPEGNEQFF. CDR3 in DNA: TGTGCCAGCAGTGTGGGGCCGGAGGGGAATGAGCAGTTCTTC.

This rearrangement joins TRBV2 to TRBJ2-3, with 12 bases identical to TRBD2. Trimming removed 8 bases from V and 3 bases from J; junction bases left unmatched: 9. CDR1 is SNHLY and CDR2 is FYNNEI in the germline V gene. The CDR3 sequence is 16 residues long. The chain's CDR3 is CASSPGLAGYTDTQYF. CDR3 coding DNA: TGTGCCAGCTCTCCAGGACTAGCGGGGTATACAGATACGCAGTATTTT. The full variable domain, its missing parts supplied by reference TRBV2 and TRBJ2-3, is EPEVTQTPSHQVTQMGQEVILRCVPISNHLYFYWYRQILGQKVEFLVSFYNNEISEKSEIFDDQFSVERPDGSNFTLKIRSTKLEDSAMYFCASSPGLAGYTDTQYFGPGTRLTVL.

The chain is built from TRBV14 and TRBJ1-1; D not resolved. The length of the CDR3 is 14 residues. Per germline, CDR1 SGHDN and CDR2 FVKESK. Trimming shortened V by 0 bases and J by 11 bases, and 16 bases separated the two germline ends. CDR3 sequence: CASSQDNGVRRAFF. CDR3 nucleotide sequence: TGTGCCAGCAGCCAAGATAACGGGGTTCGAAGGGCTTTCTTT.

This clone appeared many times. The chain combines TRBV6-5 with TRBJ1-2, with TRBD1 matching 8 bases. Germline V gene data show CDR1 as MNHEY and CDR2 as SVGAGI. V trimming: 2 bases; J trimming: 0 bases; junction bases outside the gene matches: 5. The length of the CDR3 is 16 residues. CDR3 amino acids: CASSYGTGEANYGYTF. CDR3 nucleotides: TGTGCCAGCAGTTACGGGACAGGTGAAGCTAACTATGGCTACACCTTC.

This clone was counted between two and nine times. The chain couples TRBV30 to TRBJ1-1; D possibly corresponds to TRBD1 (5 bases). Per germline, CDR1 GTSNPN and CDR2 SVGIG (reference sequence). This CDR3 has 16 amino acids. The V gene lost 2 bases and the J gene lost 2 bases, with 18 bases spanning the gap. CDR3 residues: CAWSPLGAGPNTEAFF. The CDR3, as DNA: TGTGCCTGGAGTCCCCTTGGGGCAGGTCCCAACACTGAAGCTTTCTTT. Full variable domain (missing parts from reference TRBV30 and TRBJ1-1): SQTIHQWPATLVQPVGSPLSLECTVEGTSNPNLYWYRQAAGRGLQLLFYSVGIGQISSEVPQNLSASRPQDRQFILSSKKLLLSDSGFYLCAWSPLGAGPNTEAFFGQGTRLTVV.

In DNA, the CDR3 is TGTGCCAGTAGTATAGGAGCAGGGGGTTTGACTGAAGCTTTCTTT. Translating gives CASSIGAGGLTEAFF. This chain uses TRBV19 with TRBJ1-1, with TRBD1 identical over 7 bases. The CDR3 runs 15 residues. Germline V gives CDR1 LNHDA, CDR2 SQIVND (reference sequence). V was clipped by 1 base and J by 5 bases; unmatched bases: 7. The whole variable domain, remainder taken from reference TRBV19 and TRBJ1-1, is DGGITQSPKYLFRKEGQNVTLSCEQNLNHDAMYWYRQDPGQGLRLIYYSQIVNDFQKGDIAEGYSVSREKKESFPLTVTSAQKNPTAFYLCASSIGAGGLTEAFFGQGTRLTVV.

The V call is TRBV5-1, the J call TRBJ2-2; a weak D match, TRBD2 (6 bases). This CDR3 has 14 residues. V was clipped by 4 bases and J by 4 bases, with 11 bases between them. Germline V gives CDR1 SGHRS, CDR2 YFSETQ. CDR3 nucleotide sequence: TGCGCCAGCAGCGCGGGACTTTCCACCGGGGAGCTGTTTTTT. It yields the protein CASSAGLSTGELFF.

The chain joins TRBV29-1 to TRBJ2-1, with 11 bases aligning to TRBD1. The CDR3 spans 17 residues. Trimming took 6 bases from V and 2 from J; bases not matched to a gene: 12. CDR1 and CDR2 (germline): SQVTM, ANQGSEA. The CDR3 sequence: CSVSQWGTGGPYNEQFF. CDR3 coding DNA: TGCAGCGTGTCCCAATGGGGGACAGGGGGACCCTACAATGAGCAGTTCTTC.

The chain links TRBV4-3 to TRBJ2-2; D not certain. V lost 0 bases, J lost 1 base, and 12 bases lay in between. The length of the CDR3 is 17 residues. Germline values: CDR1 LGHNA, CDR2 YSLEER. CDR3 nucleotides: TGCGCCAGCAGCCAAGATTTAAGCGTAGGGAACACCGGGGAGCTGTTTTTT. Translated, it gives CASSQDLSVGNTGELFF.

The chain couples TRBV4-3 to TRBJ1-1; D remains ambiguous. Germline V gene lookup returns CDR1 LGHNA and CDR2 YSLEER. This CDR3 contains 16 residues. V lost 1 base and J 4 bases, leaving 16 bases between the germline ends. The DNA for the CDR3 is TGCGCCAGCAGCCAAGCAGTAACACAAGGGAGCACTGAAGCTTTCTTT. Encoded protein: CASSQAVTQGSTEAFF.

The chain recombines TRBV19 with TRBJ1-1; perhaps TRBD1 as D (5 bases). The germline V gene encodes CDR1 LNHDA and CDR2 SQIVND (reference sequence). Trimming took off 7 bases at V and 5 bases at J, with 20 bases between the two ends. The CDR3 runs to 15 residues. CDR3 in amino acids: CASIPVATVSTEAFF. The CDR3 region has the DNA TGTGCCAGTATACCAGTGGCGACAGTAAGTACTGAAGCTTTCTTT.

V gene TRBV7-2 combines with J gene TRBJ1-3, with TRBD1 identical over 9 bases. V dropped 2 bases and J dropped 7; count of bases not matched to a gene: 3. Germline assignment: CDR1 SGHTA and CDR2 FQGNSA. This CDR3 has 14 residues. This CDR3 is CASSLRGQGNTIYF. DNA of the CDR3: TGTGCCAGCAGCTTACGGGGACAGGGCAACACCATATATTTT.

The chain combines TRBV10-3 with TRBJ2-3; no definite D call. Trimming cost V 0 bases and J 0 bases, with 7 bases left between them. Per the germline V gene, CDR1 is ENHRY and CDR2 is SYGVKD. This CDR3 spans 15 amino acids. The CDR3 region has the DNA TGTGCCATCAGTGAGTCGAGAGCTAGCACAGATACGCAGTATTTT. Its protein product is CAISESRASTDTQYF.

The CDR3 DNA reads TGTGCCAGCGTCGGGAGGGGTGAAGCTTTCTTT. Translated, it gives CASVGRGEAFF. J is TRBJ1-1 and V is TRBV3-1 (or the pseudogene TRBV3-2); D possibly corresponds to TRBD1 (5 bases). Trimming left V 8 bases short and J 7 bases short, with 11 bases between. This CDR3 has 11 amino acids. Looked up from germline, CDR1 is LGHDT and CDR2 is YNNKEL (reference sequence).

This clone was seen many times. The V and J genes are TRBV12-3 or TRBV12-4 and TRBJ1-2, with D hard to call. The CDR3 is made up of 12 amino acids. The germline V and J ends were trimmed by 4 bases and 8 bases, with 11 bases remaining between them. The CDR3 protein is CASSSTPWGYTF. In DNA form, the CDR3 reads TGTGCCAGCAGTTCTACCCCCTGGGGCTACACCTTC.

With respect to this clone: Additional DNA sequences in this sample encode the identical CDR3. The chain links TRBV7-2 to TRBJ1-1; perhaps TRBD1 as D (5 bases). Germline V CDR1 and CDR2: SGHTA, FQGNSA. The CDR3 has 13 amino acids. V was cut by 4 bases and J by 1 base, with 7 bases left in between. Written as DNA, the CDR3 is TGTGCCAGCAGCTCCGGACAGAACACTGAAGCTTTCTTT. It is translated as CASSSGQNTEAFF.

The V and J genes are TRBV9 and TRBJ2-5; 9 bases align to TRBD1. CDR3 size: 16 residues. The J segment lost 1 base and the V segment lost 1 base, leaving 5 bases of the junction unmatched. The germline V gene has CDR1 SGDLS and CDR2 YYNGEE. CDR3 loop: CASSVSGDRAQETQYF. The DNA of the CDR3 is TGTGCCAGCAGCGTATCAGGGGACAGGGCCCAAGAGACCCAGTACTTC.

The chain recombines TRBV5-5 with TRBJ2-5; D is perhaps TRBD2 (5 bases). Trimming removed 4 bases at V and 1 base at J, with 14 bases between. This CDR3 region has 15 residues. Looked up from germline, CDR1 is SGHKS and CDR2 is YYEKEE (reference sequence). CDR3 amino acids: CASSQGLYSQETQYF. The CDR3 bases are TGTGCCAGCAGCCAAGGACTCTACTCCCAAGAGACCCAGTACTTC.

This chain joins TRBV6-2 or TRBV6-3 and TRBJ2-3; D is perhaps TRBD1 (6 bases). Germline CDR1 reads MNHEY; CDR2 reads SVGEGT. With 0 bases removed from V and 5 bases from J, the gap between germline ends came to 12 bases. The CDR3 is made up of 15 amino acids. As DNA, the CDR3 is TGTGCCAGCAGTTACTCGGCGGGCAGGGGAGATACGCAGTATTTT. Protein product: CASSYSAGRGDTQYF.

V usage is TRBV30 and J usage is TRBJ2-1; 10 nucleotides agree with TRBD2. Germline V gene lookup returns CDR1 GTSNPN and CDR2 SVGIG (reference sequence). The CDR3 length is 13 residues. With 4 bases clipped from V and 9 bases from J, the junction kept 6 bases outside the gene matches. The CDR3 DNA reads as TGTGCCTGGACCAAAGCGGGGGGGGTTGAGCAGTTCTTC. Its translation: CAWTKAGGVEQFF.

This clone came up once. CDR3 loop: CASSSDRSEQYF. In DNA form, the CDR3 reads TGTGCCAGCAGTTCGGACAGGAGCGAGCAGTACTTC. V is TRBV12-3 or TRBV12-4 and J is TRBJ2-7; 7 bases match TRBD1. The CDR3 covers 12 residues. Trimming removed 4 bases from V and 6 bases from J; junction bases left unmatched: 3.

This clone was recorded only once. The chain uses TRBV5-1 and TRBJ2-5; D uncertain. Germline CDR1 is SGHRS and CDR2 is YFSETQ. The CDR3 consists of 13 residues. V was trimmed by 2 bases and J by 2 bases, leaving 7 bases between them. CDR3 DNA sequence: TGCGCCAGCAGCTTACAGATTCAAGAGACCCAGTACTTC. This encodes CASSLQIQETQYF.

J is TRBJ1-4 and V is TRBV4-1; 8 bases are shared with TRBD1. Germline values: CDR1 MGHRA, CDR2 YSYEKL. The CDR3 runs 18 residues. With V trimmed by 6 bases and J by 0 bases, 12 bases remained unmatched. Written as DNA, the CDR3 is TGCGCCAGCAGGCGAGGCCAGGGGGCTGGGGCAACTAATGAAAAACTGTTTTTT. This translates into CASRRGQGAGATNEKLFF.

V gene TRBV5-1 combines with J gene TRBJ1-3; a weak D match, TRBD1 (5 bases). The CDR3 sequence is 16 residues long. In germline, CDR1 is SGHRS, CDR2 YFSETQ. The germline V and J ends were trimmed by 4 bases and 3 bases, with 17 bases remaining between them. The CDR3 bases are TGCGCCAGCAGCCCTGGAGCGGGGGGAGGTGGAAACACCATATATTTT. It yields the protein CASSPGAGGGGNTIYF.

This rearrangement joins TRBV27 to TRBJ1-1, with a tentative D call TRBD1 (6 bases). The germline V gene encodes CDR1 MNHEY and CDR2 SMNVEV (reference sequence). Trimming pared 3 bases from V and 3 bases from J, leaving 17 bases between. This CDR3 contains 16 residues. This CDR3 reads CASSFFSRGRYTEAFF. Here the CDR3 DNA reads TGTGCCAGCAGTTTTTTCAGCAGGGGTCGGTACACTGAAGCTTTCTTT.